This TCR beta chain was captured by sequencing in a study of cytomegalovirus exposure and HLA in healthy donors. Donors had nominal health at sampling but likely had unrecorded immune exposures. Study results and caveats: Testing in vitro showed a few CMV-associated chains specific for CMV antigens.

This PCR relied on a set of 60 Vbeta primers and 13 Jbeta primers. Profiling relied on immunoSEQ multiplex PCR, and the TCRdb table lists in-frame clones only, not all of them. The sample contains around 130,000 clones, around 70% of which appear only once. The length of the CDR3 is 15 residues. The V gene's germline CDR1 is SGDLS and CDR2 YYNGEE. The V end lost 0 bases, the J end lost 0 bases, and 9 bases lay between the germline ends. As regards this clone: What it binds is unknown.

The TCR originated in a woman aged 60-75 years in good health and CMV-seropositive. The chain carries TRBV9 and TRBJ1-1; no firm D call. The sample taken for sequencing was PBMCs. CDR3 region: CASSVGAQMNTEAFF. CDR3 nucleotide sequence: TGTGCCAGCAGCGTAGGTGCACAGATGAACACTGAAGCTTTCTTT. The full variable domain, completed using reference TRBV9 and TRBJ1-1, is DSGVTQTPKHLITATGQRVTLRCSPRSGDLSVYWYQQSLDQGLQFLIQYYNGEERAKGNILERFSAQQFPDLHSELNLSSLELGDSALYFCASSVGAQMNTEAFFGQGTRLTVV.